This T cell receptor (beta chain) was captured in a study of cytomegalovirus exposure and HLA in healthy donors (TCRdb year 2017). Study-wide context: An earlier analysis of several hundred of the donors reported 250 to 350 Gb of sequence data and 100 million to 120 million unique TCR beta sequences obtained from approximately 180 million T cells. Roughly 320 gigabases of sequencing data and 91 million or so unique TCR sequences made up an early release that covered around 640 HLA-typed donors. Among the roughly 430 genotyped donors, approximately 81% belonged to the genetic ancestry cluster associated with self-reported Caucasian donors. The study was designed to test whether signatures of past pathogen exposure could be identified by cataloging public T cell receptors. The study used immunosequencing to profile the T cell repertoires of around 600 subjects and linked those repertoires to cytomegalovirus serostatus. In addition to the first cohort of 666 subjects, a separate validation cohort of under 150 different subjects was used. To predict cytomegalovirus infection status, the study brought together high-throughput TCR immunosequencing, statistical association of individual TCRs with disease status, and machine learning. To study patterns of TCR occurrence, a later analysis re-analyzed previously published TCR beta repertoires from several hundred donors and added high-resolution HLA genotyping. The later analysis used no new phenotypic data to find candidate immune exposures, relying instead on TCR beta sequences and their occurrence across donors. To decide whether each TCR beta V gene segment behaved as functional or pseudogenic, an earlier analysis of approximately 620 of the donors relied on high-throughput TCR beta sequencing. Alongside the repertoire data, information on donor age, sex, ethnicity and CMV serostatus was compiled. A later genetic analysis used genome-wide SNP genotypes for about 60% of the roughly 670 donors, treating that subset as a discovery cohort. All discovery cohort repertoires had been generated on a single sequencing platform. Class I and class II HLA loci were covered by the typing at four-digit resolution. Typing coverage differed by locus: A, B, C, DRB1 and DQB1 were typed in roughly 620-640 donors, DQA1 in 522, DPA1 in approximately 600, and DPB1 in roughly 450. Five DR-DQ haplotypes were handled as single units for association and clustering, since linkage in the cohort was strong. Among around 400 genotyped donors of the cohort, an average of roughly 230,000 unique TCR beta nucleotide sequences was sequenced per donor, of which 15% to 20% were non-productive. General findings and caveats noted by the study authors: In a later genetic analysis, fewer N-insertions in productive TCRs were reported among donors in an Asian-associated ancestry cluster than the roughly 700-donor mean. Compared with equally common non-associated chains, HLA-associated TCR beta chains in a later analysis were more clonally expanded and had lower generation probabilities. In this cohort, only TCR beta chains were sequenced, and detectable features were limited by the absence of alpha or paired-chain data. The 87-base-pair reads could not distinguish some IMGT-functional V segments, including TRBV6-2 and TRBV6-3, so those segments were excluded. In vitro tests confirmed that a few of the cytomegalovirus-associated TCR beta chains recognize cytomegalovirus antigens. Sequencing depth was assumed to be roughly uniform across donors in the presence/absence analyses, though that assumption may not hold. A cluster of highly shared sequence variants was judged likely to be a technical artifact of the sequencing pipeline. When HLA alleles, especially DR and DQ, strongly co-occurred, TCR associations were difficult to assign to individual alleles. Cytomegalovirus status was reported to be diagnosed by the classifier with high specificity and sensitivity in both the original and validation cohorts. A later analysis reported that several top co-occurrence clusters appeared linked to parvovirus B19, influenza, CMV and Epstein-Barr virus. The authors suggested that the approach could potentially be extended to other disease states and immunological phenotypes. At a false discovery rate of 0.05, a later analysis linked some 17,000 TCR beta sequences to specific HLA alleles. A further reported finding was that TCR beta sequences accurately predicted the HLA-A and HLA-B alleles for most subjects in the first cohort. An earlier analysis of around 540 of the donors showed that most TCR beta V segments appeared in productive rearrangements either about 90% or about 30% of the time, which broadly matched IMGT annotations. According to a later analysis, most CMV-associated TCR beta chains appeared to be HLA-restricted, and the HLA associations seemed to be driven largely by CMV exposure. For the cohort, immune exposure information was limited to CMV serostatus. A later analysis found that TCR association rates varied across HLA loci, with DRB1 alleles showing the most associated TCRs and HLA-C alleles the fewest. Correlated functional status among segregating V segments might reflect linkage disequilibrium, but an unknown experimental factor could not be ruled out. Because some donors lacked HLA typing at each locus, the association tests relied only on the typed subset. In the study, some 160 TCR beta chains were listed as associated with cytomegalovirus. Most TCR sequences were observed very rarely across donors, whereas some public TCRs were present in many individuals. A later genetic analysis associated a missense DCLRE1C variant with V-gene and J-gene trimming of TCR beta chains, and an independent cohort replicated the association. Because counts were too low, seventeen rarely observed V segments, including chromosome 9 orphons, were excluded from the earlier analysis of several hundred of the donors.

Receptors were amplified or captured by the immunoSEQ multiplex PCR assay. A mixture of 60 forward primers for TCR Vbeta segments and 13 reverse primers for TCR Jbeta segments was used in the multiplex PCR. The CDR3 region of rearranged TCR beta genes was amplified from genomic DNA with a multiplex PCR assay. The amplified TCR beta libraries were sequenced on the Illumina HiSeq System as 87-base-pair reads. The study's own analysis went as follows. A later analysis tallied 80 million to 95 million unique TCR beta chains across the 666 repertoires, and 10 million to 11 million of those chains were shared by two or more donors. A nearest-neighbor algorithm error-corrected the raw reads and collapsed the reads into unique sequences, merging closely related sequences to remove PCR and sequencing errors. V, D and J gene segments were assigned by aligning CDR3 sequences to IMGT reference sequences. For a sequence to be retained, a match of at least six nucleotides to both a V gene segment and a J gene segment was required. A rearrangement was called productive if the CDR3 had no stop codons and remained in frame with V and J, and every other rearrangement was called non-productive. Following IMGT convention, CDR3 was defined as the stretch from the second conserved V-encoded cysteine to the conserved J-encoded phenylalanine. The earlier analysis of about 570 of the donors excluded any sequence lacking an unambiguous match to a single V gene segment. In an earlier analysis of several hundred of the donors, V segments were called functional above 56.7% productive rearrangements and were called segregating when the between-donor standard deviation exceeded 5%. A statistical classification framework was developed to diagnose cytomegalovirus status using the catalog of TCR beta chain sequences. A later analysis assigned V and J genes by comparing TCR nucleotide sequences with IMGT/GENE-DB human TR gene sequences. Using the TCRdist pipeline, a later analysis assigned CDR3 sequences along with most-parsimonious VDJ recombination scenarios. In a later analysis, every TCR beta chain was defined by the combination of its CDR3 amino acid sequence and its V-gene family, and reads without a unique V-gene family were dropped. As a way to deal with suspected cross-contamination and a sequencing artifact, a later analysis dropped 592 nucleotide sequences that were highly shared and had low generation probability. A later analysis calculated a clonal expansion index for each public chain from normalized within-repertoire ranks of inferred template counts. In a later analysis, generation probabilities were computed with a VDJ recombination model fitted to out-of-frame rearrangements, and the resulting probabilities were checked against IGoR. In a later analysis, hypergeometric tests were used to score TCR-TCR, TCR-HLA and TCR-CMV co-occurrence, with a repertoire-size bias correction applied to TCR pairs. A later analysis estimated false discovery rates by permuting HLA or CMV assignments 20 times. A later analysis grouped co-occurring TCRs with DBSCAN, adding TCRdist sequence similarity when clustering within HLA-allele-positive subsets. Repertoires with fewer than 30,000 or more than 120,000 public chains were left out of co-occurrence clustering, as were about 5 repertoires with anomalous nucleotide sharing. Sourced from immuneACCESS, this table was stored by TCRdb with only in-frame sequences that have V and J called. A share of the clones is absent; for the studies checked, an unresolved V gene accounts for under half, and the remainder has no known explanation. That table gives V, J and clone size, and the DNA gave D and trimming. Here the sample has some 110,000 clones; about 76% occur a single time. Around 4.9% of the sample rests with the top ten.

The germline V gene (reference sequence) provides CDR1 SGHNT and CDR2 YYREEE. Taken from cysteine to phenylalanine, the CDR3 has 15 residues. The sequence is cut down to CDR3 DNA, 45 bases in frame from base 1. Germline trimming: 4 bases from V, 6 bases from J; junction bases outside gene matches: 8. The table lists this clone with a count of one. Its target antigen remains unknown. Base quality data are lacking; no much larger clone is found one base away. In total, 500 to 700 healthy bone marrow donors made up the cohort. Cohort members were all nominally healthy when sampled, although unrecorded immune exposures were likely present. The donor tested CMV seropositive and was one of the 289 seropositive cohort members. A peripheral blood sample was provided by each donor, and peripheral blood mononuclear cells were used for TCR beta sequencing. The Qiagen DNeasy Blood Extraction Kit was used to extract genomic DNA from the blood cell samples.

This receptor was taken from a man aged 25-45 years in good health and CMV-seropositive. The chain joins TRBV5-4 to TRBJ2-3, with 10 bases in between that match TRBD1. The specimen was PBMCs. The CDR3 is CASSARDRGIDTQYF. The DNA reads TGTGCCAGCAGCGCCCGGGACAGGGGAATCGATACGCAGTATTTT.